Presented here are 27 T cell receptor beta chains from one specimen sequenced in a study of shared clonotypes between healthy human individuals. Repertoires were generated with immunoSEQ multiplex PCR, while TCRdb's copy carries only in-frame clones and drops some. The sample yields a few million clones, approximately 93% seen once. The sequenced sample consisted of naive CD4+ T cells from PBMCs. Subset indicated: CD45RA+ positively selected. Every receptor here comes from a young man in good health. Some clones in this sample may be carry-over from other donors' samples.

This clone was counted a single time. The J gene is TRBJ2-7, the V gene TRBV5-1; 12 bases line up with TRBD1. This CDR3 has 13 residues. From germline, CDR1 is SGHRS and CDR2 YFSETQ. V gave up 7 bases and J gave up 4 bases; unmatched junction bases: 3. CDR3 in amino acids: CASGTGGAYEQYF. The CDR3 coding sequence is TGCGCCAGCGGGACAGGGGGCGCGTACGAGCAGTACTTC. The full variable domain, in which reference TRBV5-1 and TRBJ2-7 provide the parts outside the CDR3, is KAGVTQTPRYLIKTRGQQVTLSCSPISGHRSVSWYQQTPGQGLQFLFEYFSETQRNKGNFPGRFSGRQFSNSRSEMNVSTLELGDSALYLCASGTGGAYEQYFGPGTRLTVT.

The gene calls are TRBV11-3 and TRBJ2-3; 9 bases are a match to TRBD1. The CDR3 length is 15 residues. Germline assignment: CDR1 SGHNT and CDR2 YENEEA. J gave up 2 bases and V 3 bases, and 3 bases lay outside the gene matches. The CDR3, as DNA: TGTGCCAGCAGCTTGGGGACAGGGCCCACAGATACGCAGTATTTT. Amino acids: CASSLGTGPTDTQYF. Full variable domain (outside the CDR3, taken from reference TRBV11-3 and TRBJ2-3): EAGVVQSPRYKIIEKKQPVAFWCNPISGHNTLYWYLQNLGQGPELLIRYENEEAVDDSQLPKDRFSAERLKGVDSTLKIQPAELGDSAVYLCASSLGTGPTDTQYFGPGTRLTVL.

The J gene is TRBJ2-7, the V gene TRBV18, with D maybe TRBD1 (6 bases). The CDR3 contains 13 residues. CDR1 is KGHSH and CDR2 is LQKENI in the germline V gene. Trimming pared 2 bases from V and 5 bases from J, leaving 10 bases between. CDR3 amino acids: CASSPDRFHEQYF. CDR3 DNA: TGTGCCAGCTCACCAGACAGGTTCCACGAGCAGTACTTC.

To note about this clone: The sample has other DNA sequences that encode this CDR3 too. The rearrangement joins TRBV18 to TRBJ2-2; TRBD2 might be the D (5 bases). Per the germline V gene, CDR1 is KGHSH and CDR2 is LQKENI. Trimming pared 6 bases from V and 0 bases from J, leaving 8 bases between. This CDR3 has 14 amino acids. The CDR3 DNA reads TGTGCCAGCTCCCGGCGGGCGAACACCGGGGAGCTGTTTTTT. This gives the protein CASSRRANTGELFF.

V is TRBV7-2 and J is TRBJ2-1; 9 bases line up with TRBD2. The J segment lost 4 bases and the V segment lost 5 bases, leaving 9 bases of the junction unmatched. Germline V gene lookup returns CDR1 SGHTA and CDR2 FQGNSA. The CDR3 is 16 amino acids. CDR3 sequence (DNA): TGTGCCAGCAGCATAGGACTAGCGCCTAGATACAATGAGCAGTTCTTC. Residues: CASSIGLAPRYNEQFF.

This sequence joins TRBV19 and TRBJ2-5, with TRBD2 matching over 9 bases. This CDR3 is 14 amino acids long. Germline-derived CDR1 and CDR2 are LNHDA and SQIVND (reference sequence). V shed 6 bases, J shed 11 bases, and the junction held 13 bases outside the gene matches. CDR3 coding DNA: TGTGCCAGTAGCCTCCCCGCGGGAGGGGGGGAGCAGTACTTC. Translating it yields CASSLPAGGGEQYF.

The genes are TRBV28 and TRBJ1-1; tentative D call: TRBD1 (5 bases). The CDR3 is 14 amino acids. The V end was cut by 5 bases, the J end by 4 bases, with 14 bases between. Germline values: CDR1 MDHEN, CDR2 SYDVKM. CDR3 DNA: TGTGCCAGCAGTCCGCCCGTTAGGGGCACTGAAGCTTTCTTT. Amino acids: CASSPPVRGTEAFF.

The chain employs TRBV12-2 and TRBJ2-7; TRBD2, the table's D call, lacks a check against the DNA. TRBV12-2 has pseudogene status. This CDR3 has 14 residues. The CDR3 DNA follows: TGTGCAAGTCGCTTCGGCCTTTGGAGGGATGAGCAGTACTTC. This sequence encodes CASRFGLWRDEQYF.

This clone has just one count. The chain couples TRBV2 to TRBJ1-3; a weak D match, TRBD1 (5 bases). V was cut by 5 bases and J by 0 bases, with 23 bases left in between. The CDR3 spans 19 residues. CDR1 SNHLY and CDR2 FYNNEI come from the germline V gene. CDR3 sequence (DNA): TGTGCCAGCAGTCCGCGGACGGGGCGTTTTTTTCTCTCTGGAAACACCATATATTTT. It encodes CASSPRTGRFFLSGNTIYF.

The sample holds a few counts of this clone. V gene TRBV27 combines with J gene TRBJ1-2, with D unclear. Germline CDR1 is MNHEY and CDR2 is SMNVEV (reference sequence). The CDR3 consists of 11 residues. The germline V and J ends were trimmed by 6 bases and 4 bases, with 6 bases remaining between them. The CDR3 here is CASRAAYGYTF. The CDR3 DNA is TGTGCCAGCAGGGCGGCCTATGGCTACACCTTC.

The chain combines TRBV6-5 with TRBJ2-3; D is unresolved. The CDR3 length is 15 residues. The V gene's germline CDR1 is MNHEY and CDR2 SVGAGI. V shed 6 bases and J shed 5 bases, with 18 bases lying between them. CDR3 in amino acids: CASSPPGYKVDTQYF. The CDR3 bases are TGTGCCAGCAGCCCCCCCGGGTATAAGGTAGATACGCAGTATTTT.

J is TRBJ1-2 and V is TRBV5-1; D is possibly TRBD1 (5 bases). V was shortened by 4 bases and J by 6 bases, with 16 bases between the two germline ends. Looked up from germline, CDR1 is SGHRS and CDR2 is YFSETQ. This CDR3 has 14 amino acids. The CDR3 DNA sequence: TGCGCCAGCAGCCCTATTCCTGCGGGGGATGGCTACACCTTC. It codes for CASSPIPAGDGYTF.

The chain uses TRBV30 and TRBJ1-4, with 9 bases fitting TRBD1. This CDR3 spans 17 amino acids. CDR1 is GTSNPN and CDR2 is SVGIG in the germline V gene (reference sequence). The J segment lost 10 bases and the V segment lost 0 bases, leaving 15 bases of the junction unmatched. CDR3 region: CAWSVPVGQGREGKLFF. The CDR3 DNA sequence: TGTGCCTGGAGTGTACCCGTAGGACAGGGGCGTGAAGGAAAACTGTTTTTT.

The V gene is TRBV5-1, the J gene TRBJ2-2, with D maybe TRBD2 (6 bases). Germline CDR1 and CDR2: SGHRS and YFSETQ. The CDR3 length is 15 residues. V lost 2 bases to trimming and J lost 4 bases, with 12 bases between them. The CDR3 region is CASSFPGEFTGELFF. In DNA form, the CDR3 reads TGCGCCAGCAGCTTCCCGGGGGAGTTCACCGGGGAGCTGTTTTTT.

J is TRBJ2-7 and V is TRBV7-3; 9 bases align to TRBD1. The CDR3 is 14 amino acids. The V and J ends lost 5 bases and 2 bases, in that order; junction bases with no gene match: 4. Looked up from germline, CDR1 is SGHTA and CDR2 is FQGTGA. The CDR3, as DNA: TGTGCCAGCAGCGCCGACAGGGGGGCCTACGAGCAGTACTTC. Translating gives CASSADRGAYEQYF.

The rearrangement links TRBV11-3 to TRBJ2-1, with 11 bases aligning to TRBD2. The length of the CDR3 is 20 residues. Germline values: CDR1 SGHNT, CDR2 YENEEA. With 0 bases clipped from V and 6 bases from J, the junction kept 16 bases outside the gene matches. This CDR3 is CASSLDLTTSGILSFNEQFF. CDR3 coding DNA: TGTGCCAGCAGCTTAGATCTTACGACTAGCGGGATCTTGAGTTTCAATGAGCAGTTCTTC. Drawing the rest from reference TRBV11-3 and TRBJ2-1, the complete variable domain is EAGVVQSPRYKIIEKKQPVAFWCNPISGHNTLYWYLQNLGQGPELLIRYENEEAVDDSQLPKDRFSAERLKGVDSTLKIQPAELGDSAVYLCASSLDLTTSGILSFNEQFFGPGTRLTVL.

The V and J genes are TRBV6-5 and TRBJ1-2, with D unresolved. V lost 0 bases to trimming and J lost 7 bases, with 12 bases between them. The CDR3 totals 14 residues. Germline assignment: CDR1 MNHEY and CDR2 SVGAGI. The DNA of the CDR3 is TGTGCCAGCAGTTACTCGTCGGGAAATTTTGGCTACACCTTC. It yields the protein CASSYSSGNFGYTF.

As for this clone: Within the sample, other DNA sequences also encode this same CDR3. The chain employs TRBV27 and TRBJ2-5; D is unresolved. The germline gives CDR1 MNHEY, CDR2 SMNVEV (reference sequence). V lost 5 bases and J lost 5, with 12 bases in between. This CDR3 has 13 amino acids. The CDR3 reads CASSPRLGETQYF. The CDR3 coding sequence is TGTGCCAGCAGTCCGCGTCTTGGGGAGACCCAGTACTTC.

The gene calls are TRBV14 and TRBJ2-6; D is perhaps TRBD1 or TRBD2 (6 bases each). With 4 bases removed from V and 2 bases from J, the gap between germline ends came to 18 bases. The CDR3 runs to 18 residues. Germline V lookup: CDR1 SGHDN, CDR2 FVKESK. CDR3 residues: CASSPRPGAPAGANVLTF. The CDR3 region has the DNA TGTGCCAGCAGCCCCCGTCCGGGGGCGCCGGCTGGGGCCAACGTCCTGACTTTC.

Points on this clone: The same CDR3 arises from other DNA sequences in this sample as well. J is TRBJ1-2 and V is TRBV14; the D is unclear. The CDR3 consists of 12 residues. Trimming removed 3 bases from V and 5 bases from J, with 7 bases in between. The germline V gene has CDR1 SGHDN and CDR2 FVKESK. In DNA form, the CDR3 reads TGTGCCAGCAGCCAGGCAGGATATGGCTACACCTTC. It yields the protein CASSQAGYGYTF. The variable domain in full, completed from reference TRBV14 and TRBJ1-2, reads EAGVTQFPSHSVIEKGQTVTLRCDPISGHDNLYWYRRVMGKEIKFLLHFVKESKQDESGMPNNRFLAERTGGTYSTLKVQPAELEDSGVYFCASSQAGYGYTFGSGTRLTVV.

Remarks on this clone: The sample has other DNA sequences that encode this CDR3 too. The V gene is TRBV30, the J gene TRBJ1-1; no firm D call. The germline V gene encodes CDR1 GTSNPN and CDR2 SVGIG (reference sequence). This CDR3 has 13 amino acids. V was clipped by 0 bases and J by 5 bases, with 10 bases between them. CDR3 amino acids: CAWSVSGGTEAFF. The CDR3 bases are TGTGCCTGGAGTGTCTCCGGAGGAACTGAAGCTTTCTTT.

The rearrangement uses TRBV27 and TRBJ2-7; D is undetermined. Germline V CDR1 and CDR2: MNHEY, SMNVEV (reference sequence). The CDR3 extends over 13 amino acids. Trimming shortened V by 5 bases and J by 0 bases, and 8 bases separated the two germline ends. The CDR3 loop is CASSSGNSYEQYF. CDR3 bases: TGTGCCAGCAGTAGTGGGAACTCCTACGAGCAGTACTTC.

V and J are TRBV6-1 and TRBJ2-7; no definite D call. Trimming removed 0 bases at V and 6 bases at J, with 21 bases between. The CDR3 contains 17 residues. Germline V gene sequence: CDR1 MNHNS, CDR2 SASEGT. CDR3 coding DNA: TGTGCCAGCAGTGAAGCAGCTCCAACCCTGATACCCCTCGAGCAGTACTTC. Protein product: CASSEAAPTLIPLEQYF.

V is TRBV7-3 and J is TRBJ1-1; D uncertain. The germline V gene encodes CDR1 SGHTA and CDR2 FQGTGA. CDR3 length equals 13 residues. The V and J ends lost 5 bases and 5 bases respectively, with 12 bases between them. The CDR3 region is CASSRDGRTEAFF. DNA for the CDR3: TGTGCCAGCAGCCGAGACGGACGGACTGAAGCTTTCTTT.

The V call is TRBV28, the J call TRBJ2-7; TRBD2 agrees at 8 bases. J lost 2 bases, V lost 4 bases, and 7 bases had no gene match. The CDR3 consists of 15 residues. Germline CDR1 reads MDHEN; CDR2 reads SYDVKM. The CDR3 sequence: CASSSQLAAAYEQYF. As DNA, the CDR3 is TGTGCCAGCAGTTCGCAACTAGCGGCCGCCTACGAGCAGTACTTC.

The genes are TRBV4-3 and TRBJ2-7; 8 nucleotides match TRBD1. Germline lookup yields CDR1 LGHNA and CDR2 YSLEER. J was trimmed by 3 bases and V by 4 bases; bases with no gene match: 5. The length of the CDR3 is 14 residues. In nucleotides, the CDR3 is TGCGCCAGCAGCCGATTGACAGGGGACTACGAGCAGTACTTC. Its protein product is CASSRLTGDYEQYF.

The CDR3 DNA reads as TGTGCCAGCAGCCCCATGTTATTCACTGAGCAGTTCTTC. Amino acid sequence: CASSPMLFTEQFF. The chain employs TRBV9 and TRBJ2-1; D is unresolved. Germline loops: CDR1 SGDLS, CDR2 YYNGEE. The CDR3 has 13 residues. Trimming stripped 4 bases from V and 9 bases from J, with 14 bases between.